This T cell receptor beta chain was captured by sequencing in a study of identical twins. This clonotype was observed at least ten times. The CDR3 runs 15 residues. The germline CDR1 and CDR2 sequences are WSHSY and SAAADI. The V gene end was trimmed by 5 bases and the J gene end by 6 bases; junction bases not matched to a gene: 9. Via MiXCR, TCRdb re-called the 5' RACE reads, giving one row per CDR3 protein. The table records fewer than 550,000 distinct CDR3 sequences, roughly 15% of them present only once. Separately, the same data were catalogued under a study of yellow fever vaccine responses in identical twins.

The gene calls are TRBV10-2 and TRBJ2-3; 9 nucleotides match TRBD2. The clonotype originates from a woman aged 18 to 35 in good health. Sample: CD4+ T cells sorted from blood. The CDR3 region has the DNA TGCGCCAGCAGTCCCGGGACTAGCTTCGCCGATACGCAGTATTTT. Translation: CASSPGTSFADTQYF.